This passage covers 2 T cell receptor beta chains from one sample sequenced in a study of T-cell memory formation after mild COVID-19. TCRdb re-called the 5' RACE reads with MiXCR, one entry per CDR3 protein. The profile shows almost 550,000 distinct CDR3 sequences, about a fifth of them singletons. The sample was PBMCs or a T cell subset sorted from them (not recorded which). The receptor set was obtained from an adult woman who had mild COVID-19 (a few samples of this study predate the infection). Cell type and time point are not known.

This clonotype was seen a few times. This chain connects TRBV7-3 to TRBJ2-1; D is tentatively TRBD1 or TRBD2 (5 bases each). CDR1 is SGHTA, CDR2 FQGTGA, per germline. The ends were cut back, 3 bases at V and 0 bases at J, with 12 bases in the middle. The CDR3 has 16 residues. As DNA, the CDR3 is TGTGCCAGCAGCTTTGTGGGGACGAGCTCCTACAATGAGCAGTTCTTC. Translating gives CASSFVGTSSYNEQFF.

This clonotype came up many times. The V gene is TRBV12-3 or TRBV12-4, the J gene TRBJ1-2; D not resolved. V gave up 2 bases and J gave up 4 bases, with 11 bases separating them. The CDR3 totals 14 residues. This CDR3 reads CASSLRGLGYGYTF. As DNA, the CDR3 is TGTGCCAGCAGTTTAAGAGGGTTGGGCTATGGCTACACCTTC.